Listed below are T cell receptor beta chains from one sample, sequenced in a study of metastatic and nonmetastatic thyroid tumors. TCRdb re-called the PCR reads with MiXCR. The sample has fewer than 35,000 clones; 20% to 25% are singletons. Material: blood. These receptors all come from a female donor with papillary thyroid cancer or a benign thyroid nodule (not recorded which). Some clones in this sample may be carry-over from other donors' samples. The CDR3 runs from the conserved cysteine through the conserved F or W. D genes are given only for firm matches.

v_gene | d_gene | CDR3aa
TRBV11-2 | . | CASRSDTQEKLFF
TRBV5-1 | TRBD2 | CARGNSGSVPYNEQFF
TRBV20-1 | . | CSAYREDYNEQFF
TRBV6-2/TRBV6-3 | TRBD2 | CASTGGEGDSNEQYF
TRBV12-3/TRBV12-4 | TRBD2 | CASKNSGTSVAGELFF
TRBV19 | . | CASSMAASTDTQYF
TRBV7-4 | . | CASSLGENNEQFF
TRBV11-3 | TRBD1 | CVSSSGQGNEQFF
TRBV5-6 | . | CASSLYLGSNTEAFF
TRBV11-2 | . | CASSPPMGAQTQYF
TRBV4-1 | . | CASSQDPEAGELFF
TRBV20-1 | TRBD1 | CSAPGQGESYEQYF
TRBV27 | . | CASSSPGLTYNEQFF
TRBV20-1 | TRBD2 | CSVTAWGGYNEQFF
TRBV19 | TRBD1 | CASSSGQGGHEQYF
TRBV3-1 | TRBD2 | CASSHSGISWANVLTF
TRBV7-2 | . | CASSLPGMGAYNEQFF
TRBV7-7 | TRBD2 | CAGSATSGIDEQYF
TRBV6-1 | . | CASSERVTYNEQFF
TRBV19 | . | CASSPLSGINWNYGYTF
TRBV20-1 | TRBD1 | CSALQGFGEQYF
TRBV28 | . | CASWDGLSTDTQYF
TRBV3-1 | . | CASSQVLGISFYNEQFF
TRBV6-2/TRBV6-3 | . | CASIYSWTNTEAFF
TRBV27 | . | CASSLSGATDTQYF
TRBV12-5 | TRBD1 | CASGLARTGVGHRQYF
TRBV7-8 | . | CASRRDFGGQPQHF
TRBV27 | . | CASSFAGATYEQYF
TRBV4-2 | . | CASSQLPLGGIPYQETQYF
TRBV6-1 | . | CATINHGSREETQYF
TRBV12-3/TRBV12-4 | . | CASSVIAEPQYF
TRBV28 | . | CASSPRWYEQYF
TRBV7-3 | TRBD1 | CASSPDRDRVTEAFF
TRBV2 | . | CASRDRQRVRGANVLTF
TRBV27 | . | CASRISYIGPCDEQYF
TRBV6-5 | . | CASSYPSTDTQSF
TRBV28 | TRBD1 | CASSLGTAVEQFF
TRBV6-2/TRBV6-3 | . | CEGSFVTRVLGSPLHF
TRBV12-3/TRBV12-4 | . | CASSLQLAEVSDMQYF
TRBV6-1 | TRBD2 | CASAPAAGGGETQYF
TRBV7-3 | TRBD2 | CASSTIGLAGSYNEQFF
TRBV20-1 | . | CSGPRGNTDTQYF
TRBV27 | . | CASSLSVGNYGYTF
TRBV11-3 | TRBD1 | CASSSDGTGDQPQHF
TRBV3-1 | . | CASSQDYWGSYMNTEAFF
TRBV11-1 | . | CASIFSRRGTDTQYF
TRBV6-1 | TRBD2 | CASTGTSGNREQFF
TRBV7-2 | . | CASSPTRQDNEQFF
TRBV19 | . | CASSMGGSSEKLFF
TRBV5-6 | TRBD2 | CASSFLAGAYNEQFF
TRBV7-3 | . | CASSLSGNNEQFF
TRBV27 | . | CASSLYVGREQFF
TRBV30 | . | CAWSATLNEQYF